Each of the 26 T cell receptor beta chains below was sequenced from the same sample in a study of blood T cell repertoires in COVID-19. Some clones are missing from TCRdb's copy, which holds only in-frame ones; the method was immunoSEQ multiplex PCR. Here the sample spans 150,000 to 200,000 clones, about four fifths being singletons. The sample consisted of peripheral blood. The receptors originated from a woman older than 75 with COVID-19, enrolled during active disease.

This rearrangement joins TRBV2 to TRBJ2-1; 8 bases map to TRBD2. There are 15 residues in the CDR3. Per germline, CDR1 SNHLY and CDR2 FYNNEI. Trimming removed 4 bases from V and 8 bases from J; junction bases left unmatched: 10. CDR3 bases: TGTGCCAGCAGTGCTCTAGGACTAGCAAATGATGAGCAGTTCTTC. Translating it yields CASSALGLANDEQFF. The whole variable domain, filled in from reference TRBV2 and TRBJ2-1, reads EPEVTQTPSHQVTQMGQEVILRCVPISNHLYFYWYRQILGQKVEFLVSFYNNEISEKSEIFDDQFSVERPDGSNFTLKIRSTKLEDSAMYFCASSALGLANDEQFFGPGTRLTVL.

This rearrangement joins TRBV7-9 to TRBJ2-2; TRBD1 aligns across 10 bases. CDR1 is SEHNR, CDR2 FQNEAQ, per germline (reference sequence). CDR3 size: 16 residues. The J segment lost 4 bases and the V segment lost 6 bases, leaving 8 bases of the junction unmatched. The CDR3 DNA sequence: TGTGCCAGCAGTCGACGGGGACAGGGGCGCACCGGGGAGCTGTTTTTT. Translation: CASSRRGQGRTGELFF.

The chain employs TRBV30 and TRBJ1-2; tentative D call: TRBD1 (6 bases). The CDR3 has 12 residues. V was shortened by 6 bases and J by 2 bases, with 10 bases between the two germline ends. Germline values: CDR1 GTSNPN, CDR2 SVGIG (reference sequence). The DNA of the CDR3 is TGTGCCTGCAGAACAGGGAACTATGGCTACACCTTC. Translation gives CACRTGNYGYTF.

The CDR3 DNA reads as TGTGCCAGCTCACCACCCCTAGAAAGGGGTGAGCAGTTCTTC. Amino acid sequence: CASSPPLERGEQFF. The rearrangement links TRBV18 to TRBJ2-1; TRBD1 is a possible D gene (5 bases). Per germline, CDR1 KGHSH and CDR2 LQKENI. V lost 0 bases to trimming and J lost 9 bases, with 12 bases between them. CDR3 size: 14 residues.

V gene TRBV3-1 (or the pseudogene TRBV3-2) combines with J gene TRBJ2-7, with D perhaps matching TRBD2 (5 bases). CDR3 length equals 13 residues. Germline CDR1 LGHDT, CDR2 YNNKEL (reference sequence). V shed 2 bases and J shed 4 bases, with 9 bases lying between them. CDR3 region: CASSQLSGYEQYF. In DNA, the CDR3 is TGTGCCAGCAGCCAATTAAGCGGATACGAGCAGTACTTC.

This clone was observed a single time. The chain employs TRBV18 and TRBJ1-5; perhaps TRBD1 as D (6 bases). Germline values: CDR1 KGHSH, CDR2 LQKENI. This CDR3 is built from 15 residues. Trimming removed 4 bases at V and 0 bases at J, with 10 bases between. The DNA of the CDR3 is TGTGCCAGCTCACTAAACAGGGATAGCAATCAGCCCCAGCATTTT. Encoded protein: CASSLNRDSNQPQHF.

This chain joins TRBV18 and TRBJ1-2; 7 nucleotides align to TRBD1. Germline values: CDR1 KGHSH, CDR2 LQKENI. This CDR3 contains 17 residues. J was trimmed by 0 bases and V by 1 base; bases with no gene match: 8. CDR3 nucleotide sequence: TGTGCCAGCTCACCACTGCCAGGGGGAACGGCTAACTATGGCTACACCTTC. Its translation is CASSPLPGGTANYGYTF. The full variable domain, completed using reference TRBV18 and TRBJ1-2, is NAGVMQNPRHLVRRRGQEARLRCSPMKGHSHVYWYRQLPEEGLKFMVYLQKENIIDESGMPKERFSAEFPKEGPSILRIQQVVRGDSAAYFCASSPLPGGTANYGYTFGSGTRLTVV.

The rearrangement joins TRBV7-2 to TRBJ1-3; a possible D gene is TRBD1 (5 bases). This CDR3 is 15 amino acids long. The V gene's germline CDR1 is SGHTA and CDR2 FQGNSA. With 1 base removed from V and 4 bases from J, the gap between germline ends came to 11 bases. The DNA of the CDR3 is TGTGCCAGCAGCTTAGAAGACAGACCCGGAAACACCATATATTTT. Translating it yields CASSLEDRPGNTIYF.

Comment on this clone: No conserved phenylalanine or tryptophan ends this CDR3, so it is likely a read error. The DNA is omitted, as the CDR3 cannot be located on it reliably, and the CDR3 follows TCRdb's listing. This chain uses TRBV21-1 with TRBJ2-7; the table names TRBD1, a call not compared with the DNA. TRBV21-1 corresponds to a pseudogene. The CDR3 is 9 residues long, ends included. The CDR3 loop is CASSWTGPR.

This chain uses TRBV19 with TRBJ2-5; 8 nucleotides agree with TRBD2. The CDR3 consists of 14 residues. CDR1 and CDR2 from the germline V gene are LNHDA and SQIVND (reference sequence). V shed 7 bases, J shed 4 bases, and the junction held 8 bases outside the gene matches. The CDR3: CASNRGGYPETQYF. As DNA, the CDR3 is TGTGCCAGTAACCGGGGGGGATACCCAGAGACCCAGTACTTC.

This chain uses TRBV7-9 with TRBJ2-7; D is uncertain. Germline values: CDR1 SEHNR, CDR2 FQNEAQ (reference sequence). CDR3 length: 14 amino acids. Trimming pared 3 bases from V and 0 bases from J, leaving 9 bases between. CDR3 region: CASSLSSPSYEQYF. CDR3 bases: TGTGCCAGCAGCTTGAGTTCACCCTCCTACGAGCAGTACTTC. The variable domain in full, with the rest retrieved from reference TRBV7-9 and TRBJ2-7, is DTGVSQNPRHKITKRGQNVTFRCDPISEHNRLYWYRQTLGQGPEFLTYFQNEAQLEKSRLLSDRFSAERPKGSFSTLEIQRTEQGDSAMYLCASSLSSPSYEQYFGPGTRLTVT.

This clone turned up a few times. CDR3 residues: CASSLMANTEAFF. In nucleotides, the CDR3 is TGTGCCAGCAGCTTAATGGCGAACACTGAAGCTTTCTTT. The V call is TRBV11-2, the J call TRBJ1-1; D uncertain. CDR3 length: 13 amino acids. The V gene's germline CDR1 is SGHAT and CDR2 FQNNGV. Trimming removed 2 bases at V and 1 base at J, with 5 bases between. Full variable domain (rest looked up from reference TRBV11-2 and TRBJ1-1): EAGVAQSPRYKIIEKRQSVAFWCNPISGHATLYWYQQILGQGPKLLIQFQNNGVVDDSQLPKDRFSAERLKGVDSTLKIQPAKLEDSAVYLCASSLMANTEAFFGQGTRLTVV.

This clone was observed a single time. The chain couples TRBV28 to TRBJ2-3, with D perhaps TRBD1 (5 bases). There are 14 residues in the CDR3. Germline V gives CDR1 MDHEN, CDR2 SYDVKM. Between the trimmed V and J ends, which lost 7 bases and 0 bases, there was a span of 11 bases. CDR3 residues: CASNGRVSTDTQYF. In DNA, the CDR3 is TGTGCCAGCAACGGCAGGGTTAGCACAGATACGCAGTATTTT. The full variable domain, rest sourced from reference TRBV28 and TRBJ2-3, is DVKVTQSSRYLVKRTGEKVFLECVQDMDHENMFWYRQDPGLGLRLIYFSYDVKMKEKGDIPEGYSVSREKKERFSLILESASTNQTSMYLCASNGRVSTDTQYFGPGTRLTVL.

The genes are TRBV2 and TRBJ1-4; D is uncertain. The CDR3 covers 13 residues. The V end was cut by 5 bases, the J end by 6 bases, with 10 bases between. The V gene's germline CDR1 is SNHLY and CDR2 FYNNEI. The CDR3 DNA is TGTGCCAGCAGTCGCGGAATTTATGAAAAACTGTTTTTT. It encodes CASSRGIYEKLFF.

The chain has TRBV11-2 and TRBJ2-2, with D unresolved. Trimming removed 4 bases at V and 3 bases at J, with 6 bases between. CDR3 length: 13 amino acids. Per the germline V gene, CDR1 is SGHAT and CDR2 is FQNNGV. CDR3 nucleotides: TGTGCCAGCAGCTACGGTCACACCGGGGAGCTGTTTTTT. It codes for CASSYGHTGELFF.

The chain recombines TRBV27 with TRBJ1-2; TRBD1 matches at 7 bases. Trimming removed 6 bases from V and 4 bases from J; junction bases left unmatched: 5. The CDR3 runs 13 residues. Germline CDR1 reads MNHEY; CDR2 reads SMNVEV (reference sequence). The CDR3 is CASRPSGGYGYTF. In DNA, the CDR3 is TGTGCCAGCAGGCCTTCAGGGGGCTATGGCTACACCTTC.

The chain links TRBV5-1 to TRBJ1-1, with 11 positions matching TRBD1. This CDR3 has 15 amino acids. V was pared by 0 bases and J by 7 bases, with 5 bases of the junction left unmatched. The germline V gene encodes CDR1 SGHRS and CDR2 YFSETQ. DNA of the CDR3: TGCGCCAGCAGCTTGGCAGGGACAGGGGGAGATGAAGCTTTCTTT. Residues: CASSLAGTGGDEAFF.

This chain uses TRBV19 with TRBJ2-3; weak D call: TRBD1 (5 bases). Germline values: CDR1 LNHDA, CDR2 SQIVND (reference sequence). V was pared by 5 bases and J by 4 bases, with 28 bases between. The CDR3 runs to 19 residues. CDR3: CASSSPFQGSGTKADTQYF. As DNA, the CDR3 is TGTGCCAGTAGTTCCCCCTTTCAGGGTTCCGGCACCAAGGCAGATACGCAGTATTTT.

This chain joins TRBV28 and TRBJ1-1; D is perhaps TRBD1 (6 bases). This CDR3 has 14 residues. Germline V CDR1 and CDR2: MDHEN, SYDVKM. V shed 5 bases and J shed 6 bases, with 16 bases lying between them. CDR3 sequence: CASSTNRVGAEAFF. The DNA for the CDR3 is TGTGCCAGCAGTACTAACAGGGTAGGGGCTGAAGCTTTCTTT.

The chain couples TRBV30 to TRBJ1-6; D gene unclear. The V gene's germline CDR1 is GTSNPN and CDR2 SVGIG (reference sequence). The CDR3 is 14 residues long. V was shortened by 2 bases and J by 2 bases, with 7 bases between the two germline ends. The CDR3 DNA is TGTGCCTGGAGTACTGGTACCTATAATTCACCCCTCCACTTT. It encodes CAWSTGTYNSPLHF.

The rearrangement uses TRBV29-1 and TRBJ2-5; TRBD1 matches at 9 bases. This CDR3 is 13 amino acids long. J lost 4 bases, V lost 7 bases, and 7 bases had no gene match. CDR1 and CDR2 from the germline V gene are SQVTM and ANQGSEA. The CDR3 coding sequence is TGCAGCGCGGGGACAGGGTTCAGAGAGACCCAGTACTTC. This codes for CSAGTGFRETQYF. The whole variable domain, remainder taken from reference TRBV29-1 and TRBJ2-5, is SAVISQKPSRDICQRGTSLTIQCQVDSQVTMMFWYRQQPGQSLTLIATANQGSEATYESGFVIDKFPISRPNLTFSTLTVSNMSPEDSSIYLCSAGTGFRETQYFGPGTRLLVL.

The genes are TRBV24-1 and TRBJ1-2, with 7 bases matching TRBD1. From germline, CDR1 is KGHDR and CDR2 SFDVKD. The J segment lost 6 bases and the V segment lost 4 bases, leaving 7 bases of the junction unmatched. The CDR3 runs to 14 residues. DNA for the CDR3: TGTGCCACCAGTGAGCCCGACAGGGAGGATGGCTACACCTTC. As protein: CATSEPDREDGYTF.

The chain couples TRBV5-4 to TRBJ1-1, with a weak D call TRBD1 (5 bases). Trimming cost V 4 bases and J 5 bases, with 15 bases left between them. From germline, CDR1 is SGHNT and CDR2 YYREEE (reference sequence). This CDR3 comprises 14 residues. Written as DNA, the CDR3 is TGTGCCAGCAGCCCACCCAACAGGTATACTGAAGCTTTCTTT. Translated, it gives CASSPPNRYTEAFF.

J is TRBJ2-7 and V is TRBV15, with 9 positions matching TRBD2. J lost 3 bases, V lost 0 bases, and 12 bases had no gene match. Germline loops: CDR1 LNHNV, CDR2 YYDKDF (reference sequence). The CDR3 is 18 residues long. In DNA form, the CDR3 reads TGTGCCACCAGCAGAGATCAGGTGAGCGGGAGGACGGGCTACGAGCAGTACTTC. Encoded protein: CATSRDQVSGRTGYEQYF.

The chain combines TRBV20-1 with TRBJ2-1; TRBD1 or TRBD2 may be the D gene (5 bases each). V was cut by 3 bases and J by 4 bases, with 13 bases left in between. The CDR3 is 14 residues long. CDR1 is DFQATT and CDR2 is SNEGSKA in the germline V gene (reference sequence). CDR3 bases: TGCAGTGCTAGTGAGGGGAGCGATTACAATGAGCAGTTCTTC. Protein sequence: CSASEGSDYNEQFF.

This sequence joins TRBV19 and TRBJ2-1, with 10 nucleotides matching TRBD1. CDR1 LNHDA and CDR2 SQIVND come from the germline V gene (reference sequence). After removal of 4 bases from V and 7 bases from J, the junction contained 7 bases not matched to a gene. This CDR3 comprises 15 residues. For the CDR3, the DNA is TGTGCCAGTAGTAGGGACAGGGGAGTGAGAAATGAGCAGTTCTTC. Translated: CASSRDRGVRNEQFF.